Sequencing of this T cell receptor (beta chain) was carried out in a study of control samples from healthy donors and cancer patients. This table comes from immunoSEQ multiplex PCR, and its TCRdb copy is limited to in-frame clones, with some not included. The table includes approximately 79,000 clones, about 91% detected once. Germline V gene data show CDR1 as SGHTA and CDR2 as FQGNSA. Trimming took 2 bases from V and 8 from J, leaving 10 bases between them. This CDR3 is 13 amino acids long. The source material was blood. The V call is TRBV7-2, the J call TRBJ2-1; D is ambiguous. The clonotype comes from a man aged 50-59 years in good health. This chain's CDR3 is CASSLLGYDEQFF. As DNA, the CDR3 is TGTGCCAGCAGCTTATTGGGTTACGATGAGCAGTTCTTC.